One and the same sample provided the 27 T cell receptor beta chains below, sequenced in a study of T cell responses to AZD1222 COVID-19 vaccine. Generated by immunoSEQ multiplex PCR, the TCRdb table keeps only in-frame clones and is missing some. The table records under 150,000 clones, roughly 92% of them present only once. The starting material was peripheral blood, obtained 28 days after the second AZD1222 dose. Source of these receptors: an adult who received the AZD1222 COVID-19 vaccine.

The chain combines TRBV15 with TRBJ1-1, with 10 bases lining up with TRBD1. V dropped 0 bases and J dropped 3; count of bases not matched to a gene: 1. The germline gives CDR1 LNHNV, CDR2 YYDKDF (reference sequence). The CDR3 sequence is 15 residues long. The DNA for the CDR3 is TGTGCCACCAGCAGAGAAGGGACAGGGGACACTGAAGCTTTCTTT. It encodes CATSREGTGDTEAFF.

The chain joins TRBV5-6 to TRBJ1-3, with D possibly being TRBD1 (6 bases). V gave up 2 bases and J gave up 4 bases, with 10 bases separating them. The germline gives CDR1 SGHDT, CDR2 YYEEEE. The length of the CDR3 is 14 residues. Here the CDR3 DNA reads TGTGCCAGCAGCTTACAGGGAATGGGAAACACCATATATTTT. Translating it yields CASSLQGMGNTIYF.

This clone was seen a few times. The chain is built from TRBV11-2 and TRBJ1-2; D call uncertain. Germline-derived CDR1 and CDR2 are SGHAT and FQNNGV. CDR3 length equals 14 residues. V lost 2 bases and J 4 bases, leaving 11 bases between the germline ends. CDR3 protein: CASSLKAEIYGYTF. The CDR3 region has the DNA TGTGCCAGCAGCTTAAAGGCAGAAATCTATGGCTACACCTTC.

In DNA form, the CDR3 reads TGCAGCGTTCAGGACGGGCGGTTCTACGAGCAGTACTTC. Translation: CSVQDGRFYEQYF. The chain recombines TRBV29-1 with TRBJ2-7, with no clear D. V shed 5 bases and J shed 3 bases, with 14 bases lying between them. Germline V gene sequence: CDR1 SQVTM, CDR2 ANQGSEA. The length of the CDR3 is 13 residues.

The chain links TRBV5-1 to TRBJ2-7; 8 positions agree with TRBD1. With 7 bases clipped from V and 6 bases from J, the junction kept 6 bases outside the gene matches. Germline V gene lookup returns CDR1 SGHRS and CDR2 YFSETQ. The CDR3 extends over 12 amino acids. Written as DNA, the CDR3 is TGCGCCAGCGGACGACAGGGGTCCGAGCAGTACTTC. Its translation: CASGRQGSEQYF.

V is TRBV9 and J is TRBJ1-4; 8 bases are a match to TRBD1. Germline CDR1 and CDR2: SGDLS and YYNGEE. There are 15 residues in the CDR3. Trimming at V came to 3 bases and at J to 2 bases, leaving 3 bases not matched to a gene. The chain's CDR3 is CASSDRTGTNEKLFF. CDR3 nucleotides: TGTGCCAGCAGCGACCGGACAGGGACTAATGAAAAACTGTTTTTT.

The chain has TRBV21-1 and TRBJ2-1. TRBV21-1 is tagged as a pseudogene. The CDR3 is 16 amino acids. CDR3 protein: CASSHTKAAVSNEQFF. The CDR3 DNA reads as TGTGCCAGCAGTCACACGAAGGCTGCTGTCAGCAATGAGCAGTTCTTC.

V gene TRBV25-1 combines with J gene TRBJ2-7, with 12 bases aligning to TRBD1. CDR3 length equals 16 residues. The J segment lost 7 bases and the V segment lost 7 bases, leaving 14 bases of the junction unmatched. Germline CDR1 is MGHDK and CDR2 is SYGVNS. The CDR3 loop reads CASNSPRDRGQDEQYF. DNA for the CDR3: TGTGCCAGCAACTCCCCCCGGGACAGGGGGCAGGATGAGCAGTACTTC.

The CDR3 is CASSLEGNLETQYF. The CDR3 DNA reads as TGTGCCAGCAGCTTAGAAGGGAACTTGGAGACCCAGTACTTC. The chain is built from TRBV11-3 and TRBJ2-5, with no clear D. This CDR3 region has 14 residues. V lost 0 bases and J 5 bases, leaving 10 bases between the germline ends. Germline-derived CDR1 and CDR2 are SGHNT and YENEEA. The whole variable domain, filled in from reference TRBV11-3 and TRBJ2-5, reads EAGVVQSPRYKIIEKKQPVAFWCNPISGHNTLYWYLQNLGQGPELLIRYENEEAVDDSQLPKDRFSAERLKGVDSTLKIQPAELGDSAVYLCASSLEGNLETQYFGPGTRLLVL.

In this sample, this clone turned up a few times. The CDR3 nucleotides read TGTGCCAGCAGCCAAGACCCGGGAGGGAGCACTGAAGCTTTCTTT. It codes for CASSQDPGGSTEAFF. This chain connects TRBV3-1 (or the pseudogene TRBV3-2) to TRBJ1-1; D is ambiguous. Trimming left V 0 bases short and J 4 bases short, with 12 bases between. The CDR3 totals 15 residues. The germline gives CDR1 LGHDT, CDR2 YNNKEL (reference sequence).

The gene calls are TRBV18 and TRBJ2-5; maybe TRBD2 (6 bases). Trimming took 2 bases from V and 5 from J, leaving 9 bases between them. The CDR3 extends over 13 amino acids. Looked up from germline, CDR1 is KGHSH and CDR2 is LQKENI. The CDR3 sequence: CASSPVGGETQYF. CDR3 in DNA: TGTGCCAGCTCACCAGTTGGGGGGGAGACCCAGTACTTC.

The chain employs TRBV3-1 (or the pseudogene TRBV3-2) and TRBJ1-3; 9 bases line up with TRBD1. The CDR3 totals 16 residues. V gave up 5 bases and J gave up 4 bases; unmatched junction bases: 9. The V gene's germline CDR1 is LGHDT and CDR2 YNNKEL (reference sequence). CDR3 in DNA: TGTGCCAGCAGCACACGGGACAGGGTGCCCGGAAACACCATATATTTT. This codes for CASSTRDRVPGNTIYF.

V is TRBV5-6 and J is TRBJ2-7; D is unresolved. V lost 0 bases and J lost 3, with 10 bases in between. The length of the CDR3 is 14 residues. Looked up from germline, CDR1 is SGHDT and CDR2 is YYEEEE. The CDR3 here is CASSLGYGNYEQYF. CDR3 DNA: TGTGCCAGCAGCTTGGGATACGGAAACTACGAGCAGTACTTC.

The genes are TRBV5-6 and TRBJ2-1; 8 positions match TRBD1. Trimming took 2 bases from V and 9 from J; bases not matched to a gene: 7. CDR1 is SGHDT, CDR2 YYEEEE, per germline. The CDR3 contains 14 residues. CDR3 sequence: CASSLWTGKVEQFF. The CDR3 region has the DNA TGTGCCAGCAGCTTATGGACAGGGAAGGTTGAGCAGTTCTTC.

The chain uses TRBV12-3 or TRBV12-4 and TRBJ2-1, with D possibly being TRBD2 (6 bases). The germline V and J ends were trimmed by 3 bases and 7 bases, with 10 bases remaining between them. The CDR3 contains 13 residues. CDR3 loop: CASSFGGFNEQFF. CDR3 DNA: TGTGCCAGCAGTTTTGGAGGGTTTAATGAGCAGTTCTTC.

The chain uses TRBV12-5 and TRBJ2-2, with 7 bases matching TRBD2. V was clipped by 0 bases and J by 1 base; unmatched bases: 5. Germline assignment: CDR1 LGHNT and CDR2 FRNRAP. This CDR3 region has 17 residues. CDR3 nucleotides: TGTGCTAGTGGTTTGGTATGGGCGGGGGTGAACACCGGGGAGCTGTTTTTT. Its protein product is CASGLVWAGVNTGELFF. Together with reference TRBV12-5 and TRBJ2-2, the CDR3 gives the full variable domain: DARVTQTPRHKVTEMGQEVTMRCQPILGHNTVFWYRQTMMQGLELLAYFRNRAPLDDSGMPKDRFSAEMPDATLATLKIQPSEPRDSAVYFCASGLVWAGVNTGELFFGEGSRLTVL.

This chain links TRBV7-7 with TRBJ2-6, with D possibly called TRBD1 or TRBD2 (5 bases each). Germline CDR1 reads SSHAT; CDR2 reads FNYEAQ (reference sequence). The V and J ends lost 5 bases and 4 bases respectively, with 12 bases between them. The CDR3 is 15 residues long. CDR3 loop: CASSQYGDGANVLTF. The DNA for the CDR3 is TGTGCCAGCAGCCAGTACGGGGACGGGGCCAACGTCCTGACTTTC.

The CDR3 nucleotides are TGTGCCAGCAGCTTAGGGGAGGCCGCTCTAGCAAATCAGCCCCAGCATTTT. This gives the protein CASSLGEAALANQPQHF. The rearrangement links TRBV7-2 to TRBJ1-5; D is undetermined. Trimming left V 1 base short and J 4 bases short, with 17 bases between. In germline, CDR1 is SGHTA, CDR2 FQGNSA. There are 17 residues in the CDR3.

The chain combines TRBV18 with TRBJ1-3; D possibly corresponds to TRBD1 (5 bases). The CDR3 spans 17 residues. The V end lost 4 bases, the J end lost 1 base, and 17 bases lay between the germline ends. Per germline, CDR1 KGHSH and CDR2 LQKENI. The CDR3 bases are TGTGCCAGCTCACTTTTCCAAGGCAGGGATTCTGGAAACACCATATATTTT. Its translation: CASSLFQGRDSGNTIYF.

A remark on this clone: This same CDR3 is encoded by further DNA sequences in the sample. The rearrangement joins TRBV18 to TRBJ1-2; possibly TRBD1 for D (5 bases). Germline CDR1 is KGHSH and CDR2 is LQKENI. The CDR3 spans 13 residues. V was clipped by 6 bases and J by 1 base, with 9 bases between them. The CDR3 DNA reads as TGTGCCAGCTCCCCCGACAGTAACTATGGCTACACCTTC. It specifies CASSPDSNYGYTF. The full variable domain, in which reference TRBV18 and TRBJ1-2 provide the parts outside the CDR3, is NAGVMQNPRHLVRRRGQEARLRCSPMKGHSHVYWYRQLPEEGLKFMVYLQKENIIDESGMPKERFSAEFPKEGPSILRIQQVVRGDSAAYFCASSPDSNYGYTFGSGTRLTVV.

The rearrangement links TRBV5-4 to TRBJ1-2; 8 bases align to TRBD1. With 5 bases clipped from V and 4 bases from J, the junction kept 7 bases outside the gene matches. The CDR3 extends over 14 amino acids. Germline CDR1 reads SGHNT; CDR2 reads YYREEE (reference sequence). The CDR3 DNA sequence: TGTGCCAGCAGTTCACAGGGGGAGGCCTATGGCTACACCTTC. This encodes CASSSQGEAYGYTF. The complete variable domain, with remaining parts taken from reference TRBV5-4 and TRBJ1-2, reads ETGVTQSPTHLIKTRGQQVTLRCSSQSGHNTVSWYQQALGQGPQFIFQYYREEENGRGNFPPRFSGLQFPNYSSELNVNALELDDSALYLCASSSQGEAYGYTFGSGTRLTVV.

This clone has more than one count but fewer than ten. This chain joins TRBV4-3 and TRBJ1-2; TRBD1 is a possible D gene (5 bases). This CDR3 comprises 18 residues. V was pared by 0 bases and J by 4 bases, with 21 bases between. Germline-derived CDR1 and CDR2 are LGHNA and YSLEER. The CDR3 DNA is TGCGCCAGCAGCCAAGATACCACCGGGGCCCAGAGGGGCTATGGCTACACCTTC. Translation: CASSQDTTGAQRGYGYTF.

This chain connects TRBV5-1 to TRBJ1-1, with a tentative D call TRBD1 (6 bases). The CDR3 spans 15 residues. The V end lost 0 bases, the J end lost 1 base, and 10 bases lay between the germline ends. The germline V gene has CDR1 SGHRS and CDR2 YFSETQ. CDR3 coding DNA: TGCGCCAGCAGCTTGGCGGGGGCCCCGAACACTGAAGCTTTCTTT. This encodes CASSLAGAPNTEAFF.

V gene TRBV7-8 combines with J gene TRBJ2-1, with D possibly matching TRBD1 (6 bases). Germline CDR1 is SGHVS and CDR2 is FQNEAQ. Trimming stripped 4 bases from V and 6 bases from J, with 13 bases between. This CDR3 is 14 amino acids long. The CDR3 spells CASSSRGRRNEQFF. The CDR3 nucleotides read TGTGCCAGCAGCTCCAGGGGCCGACGCAATGAGCAGTTCTTC. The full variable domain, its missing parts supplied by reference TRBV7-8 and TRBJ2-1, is GAGVSQSPRYKVAKRGQDVALRCDPISGHVSLFWYQQALGQGPEFLTYFQNEAQLDKSGLPSDRFFAERPEGSVSTLKIQRTQQEDSAVYLCASSSRGRRNEQFFGPGTRLTVL.

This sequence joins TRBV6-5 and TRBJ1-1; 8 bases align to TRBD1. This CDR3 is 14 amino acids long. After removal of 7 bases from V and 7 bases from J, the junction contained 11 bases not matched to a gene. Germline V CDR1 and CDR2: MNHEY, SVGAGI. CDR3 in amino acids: CASIGLRTGHEAFF. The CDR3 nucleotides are TGTGCCAGCATAGGACTTCGGACAGGGCATGAAGCTTTCTTT.

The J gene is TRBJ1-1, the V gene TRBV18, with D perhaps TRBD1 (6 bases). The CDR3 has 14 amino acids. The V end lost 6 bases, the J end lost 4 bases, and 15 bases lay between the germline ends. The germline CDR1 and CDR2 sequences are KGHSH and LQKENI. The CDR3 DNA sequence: TGTGCCAGCTCGCGGACAGAAGACCTCACTGAAGCTTTCTTT. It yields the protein CASSRTEDLTEAFF.

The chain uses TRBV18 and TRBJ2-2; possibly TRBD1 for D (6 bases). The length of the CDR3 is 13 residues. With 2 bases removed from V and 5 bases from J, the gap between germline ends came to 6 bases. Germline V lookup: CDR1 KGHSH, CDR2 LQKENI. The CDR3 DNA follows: TGTGCCAGCTCACCAGACAGGACCGGGGAGCTGTTTTTT. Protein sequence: CASSPDRTGELFF.